Listed here are 27 T cell receptor beta chains from one sample, sequenced in a study of synovial regulatory T cells in juvenile arthritis. TCRdb keeps only in-frame clones here, not all; method: immunoSEQ multiplex PCR. The sample's table shows just under 10,000 clones. The sample consisted of Treg cells from blood. As for subset: remaining (HLA-DR-negative) circulating blood Treg cells. These receptors were taken from a donor aged 2-30 years with juvenile idiopathic arthritis.

The V and J genes are TRBV2 and TRBJ2-7; TCRdb picks TRBD2, but there is no DNA to check that call. The V gene's germline CDR1 is SNHLY and CDR2 FYNNEI. The length of the CDR3 is 13 residues. No nucleotide data were recorded. Here the CDR3 reads CASNGLAAYEQYF.

This rearrangement joins TRBV5-1 to TRBJ2-7; TCRdb gives TRBD1 as the D gene, but with no DNA this cannot be confirmed. Germline loops: CDR1 SGHRS, CDR2 YFSETQ. There are 12 residues in the CDR3. This entry has no DNA. The CDR3 loop reads CASADSSYEQYF.

This clone counts as medium-sized by frequency. The chain links TRBV19 to TRBJ1-4. Germline values: CDR1 LNHDA, CDR2 SQIVND (reference sequence). The CDR3 covers 13 residues. This entry has no DNA. CDR3 region: CASSIVDREKLFF.

V gene TRBV6-6 combines with J gene TRBJ2-1; TCRdb selects TRBD2, and the lack of DNA leaves this call unchecked. This CDR3 comprises 16 residues. No coding sequence is recorded. Germline CDR1 is MNHNY and CDR2 is SVGAGI (reference sequence). The CDR3: CASSSGRGSSYNEQFF.

J is TRBJ1-4 and V is TRBV28. Germline-derived CDR1 and CDR2 are MDHEN and SYDVKM. CDR3 size: 15 residues. Only the protein sequence is given. CDR3 region: CASNRPGLLNEKLFF.

The V call is TRBV28, the J call TRBJ2-7; the D gene TCRdb calls, TRBD2, cannot be checked with no DNA. The CDR3 covers 15 residues. The entry carries no DNA sequence. Germline V lookup: CDR1 MDHEN, CDR2 SYDVKM. CDR3 amino acids: CASGSYGHRPYEQYF. Based on the CDR3 plus reference TRBV28 and TRBJ2-7, the full variable domain is DVKVTQSSRYLVKRTGEKVFLECVQDMDHENMFWYRQDPGLGLRLIYFSYDVKMKEKGDIPEGYSVSREKKERFSLILESASTNQTSMYLCASGSYGHRPYEQYFGPGTRLTVT.

This chain uses TRBV29-1 with TRBJ2-7; TCRdb names TRBD1, which stays unverified in the absence of DNA. Germline CDR1 and CDR2: SQVTM and ANQGSEA. The CDR3 totals 14 residues. No DNA sequence is on record. The CDR3 sequence: CSVYPGQGSYEQYF.

The chain links TRBV6-1 to TRBJ2-5; the D gene TCRdb calls, TRBD1, cannot be checked with no DNA. The length of the CDR3 is 15 residues. The DNA is not on file. CDR1 MNHNS and CDR2 SASEGT come from the germline V gene. CDR3 amino acids: CASSEFGQGGETQYF.

The chain links TRBV7-3 to TRBJ2-1. This CDR3 comprises 15 residues. A DNA sequence was not provided. The germline CDR1 and CDR2 sequences are SGHTA and FQGTGA. This CDR3 reads CASNRVRDPPNEQFF.

The rearrangement links TRBV5-1 to TRBJ2-3. This CDR3 has 15 residues. No nucleotide data were recorded. Germline-derived CDR1 and CDR2 are SGHRS and YFSETQ. The CDR3 loop is CASSFFGSGTDTQYF.

The chain links TRBV10-3 to TRBJ1-5; as DNA is missing, the TRBD1 call by TCRdb cannot be tested. The CDR3 covers 16 residues. The DNA is not on file. CDR1 and CDR2 from the germline V gene are ENHRY and SYGVKD. CDR3 residues: CAISERQGDINQPQHF.

The genes are TRBV6-8 and TRBJ2-1; the TCRdb call, TRBD2, lacks DNA for checking. The CDR3 is made up of 14 amino acids. Only the protein is on record. The germline V gene has CDR1 MNHGY and CDR2 SAAAGT. The CDR3 here is CASNRPGTYNEQFF.

This chain uses TRBV6-1 with TRBJ2-1; without DNA, the TCRdb call of TRBD2 cannot be checked. This CDR3 is built from 15 residues. No DNA has been recorded. In germline, CDR1 is MNHNS, CDR2 SASEGT. Here the CDR3 reads CASSGGLAGNNEQFF.

This rearrangement joins TRBV10-3 to TRBJ2-3. The CDR3 sequence is 15 residues long. DNA was not recorded. Germline V CDR1 and CDR2: ENHRY, SYGVKD. CDR3 amino acids: CAIRGSGARTDTQYF.

V is TRBV5-1 and J is TRBJ2-7; TCRdb's assignment of TRBD1 cannot be checked, as there is no DNA. The CDR3 has 13 amino acids. No DNA has been recorded. CDR1 and CDR2 from the germline V gene are SGHRS and YFSETQ. CDR3 sequence: CASSDRDNYEQYF. Based on the CDR3 plus reference TRBV5-1 and TRBJ2-7, the full variable domain is KAGVTQTPRYLIKTRGQQVTLSCSPISGHRSVSWYQQTPGQGLQFLFEYFSETQRNKGNFPGRFSGRQFSNSRSEMNVSTLELGDSALYLCASSDRDNYEQYFGPGTRLTVT.

V usage is TRBV5-5 and J usage is TRBJ1-1; TCRdb gives TRBD1 as the D gene, but with no DNA this cannot be confirmed. Germline V gene sequence: CDR1 SGHKS, CDR2 YYEKEE (reference sequence). This CDR3 comprises 14 residues. No DNA is listed. The CDR3 reads CASSLYRASTEAFF.

This clone ranks as medium-sized in terms of frequency. The chain carries TRBV5-4 and TRBJ1-3. Germline-derived CDR1 and CDR2 are SGHNT and YYREEE (reference sequence). CDR3 length equals 15 residues. No DNA sequence is on record. The CDR3 reads CASSSDRSSGNTIYF.

The V gene is TRBV10-1, the J gene TRBJ1-2. CDR3 length equals 16 residues. No DNA accompanies this entry. Germline loops: CDR1 WNHNN, CDR2 SYGVQD (reference sequence). CDR3 in amino acids: CASSVRVHPTLNGYTF.

The rearrangement links TRBV5-1 to TRBJ2-1; the D call of TRBD2 rests on TCRdb alone, since no DNA is present to check it. This CDR3 spans 16 amino acids. No nucleotide data were recorded. Germline loops: CDR1 SGHRS, CDR2 YFSETQ. CDR3 in amino acids: CASSWTGTSFRNEQFF.

The chain is built from TRBV7-3 and TRBJ2-1. CDR3 size: 11 residues. A DNA sequence was not provided. From germline, CDR1 is SGHTA and CDR2 FQGTGA. CDR3 protein: CASSRGHEQFF.

This clone is identified as medium-sized (0.01 to 0.1%) from frequency. The rearrangement joins TRBV19 to TRBJ2-7; the TCRdb call, TRBD2, lacks DNA for checking. CDR3 length: 12 residues. The entry carries no DNA sequence. Germline lookup yields CDR1 LNHDA and CDR2 SQIVND (reference sequence). CDR3 region: CASSIGGNEQYF.

J is TRBJ2-2 and V is TRBV7-2; TCRdb gives TRBD1 as the D gene, but with no DNA this cannot be confirmed. The CDR3 runs 17 residues. The DNA sequence is not available. CDR1 and CDR2 (germline): SGHTA, FQGNSA. Here the CDR3 reads CASSLDRESLWAGELFF.

The chain employs TRBV19 and TRBJ1-2; the D call from TCRdb, TRBD1, cannot be confirmed without DNA. The CDR3 spans 15 residues. The record lacks a DNA sequence. Germline lookup yields CDR1 LNHDA and CDR2 SQIVND (reference sequence). This CDR3 is CASSIVTGGNYGYTF. Complete variable domain (other parts from reference TRBV19 and TRBJ1-2): DGGITQSPKYLFRKEGQNVTLSCEQNLNHDAMYWYRQDPGQGLRLIYYSQIVNDFQKGDIAEGYSVSREKKESFPLTVTSAQKNPTAFYLCASSIVTGGNYGYTFGSGTRLTVV.

The rearrangement joins TRBV2 to TRBJ1-5. CDR1 and CDR2 from the germline V gene are SNHLY and FYNNEI. The length of the CDR3 is 15 residues. No DNA appears here. CDR3 sequence reads: CASTRRADSNQPQHF.

The chain uses TRBV5-1 and TRBJ2-1; TCRdb outputs TRBD2, but without DNA this stays unchecked. The germline V gene encodes CDR1 SGHRS and CDR2 YFSETQ. This CDR3 contains 15 residues. DNA was not recorded. This chain's CDR3 is CASSLVIVRENEQFF. The full variable domain, in which reference TRBV5-1 and TRBJ2-1 provide the parts outside the CDR3, is KAGVTQTPRYLIKTRGQQVTLSCSPISGHRSVSWYQQTPGQGLQFLFEYFSETQRNKGNFPGRFSGRQFSNSRSEMNVSTLELGDSALYLCASSLVIVRENEQFFGPGTRLTVL.

The V and J genes are TRBV29-1 and TRBJ2-7; the D call of TRBD1 rests on TCRdb alone, since no DNA is present to check it. The CDR3 spans 12 residues. Only the protein sequence is given. In germline, CDR1 is SQVTM, CDR2 ANQGSEA. The CDR3 loop reads CSVGKGRYEQYF.

The J gene is TRBJ2-1, the V gene TRBV18; TCRdb lists TRBD2, though no DNA is available to test this call. There are 17 residues in the CDR3. No DNA is given. CDR1 is KGHSH and CDR2 is LQKENI in the germline V gene. The CDR3 loop reads CASSPQVSSLSYNEQFF.